This T cell receptor beta chain stems from a study of blood T cell repertoires in COVID-19. Study information: Acute and convalescent COVID-19 samples came from the United States, Italy and Spain. PBMCs, B-cell-depleted T cells, or T cells were the source of the cDNA or gDNA that made up the material.

Recruited during active infection, patients (from Seattle) were subsequently followed longitudinally. CDR1 LGHDT and CDR2 YNNKEL come from the germline V gene (reference sequence). The CDR3 consists of 17 residues. Trimming cost V 2 bases and J 5 bases, with 21 bases left between them. Here immunoSEQ multiplex PCR was the method, and the copy in TCRdb shows in-frame clones only, minus some. The data show 250,000 to 300,000 clones, roughly 90% seen once. The chain carries TRBV3-1 (or the pseudogene TRBV3-2) and TRBJ1-2; TRBD1 might be the D (5 bases). What was sequenced was peripheral blood. This clonotype was obtained from a woman in her twenties or thirties with COVID-19, enrolled during active disease. DNA of the CDR3: TGTGCCAGCAGCCAAAGCTTCCTCGGGGACGGGGGATATGGCTACACCTTC. It codes for CASSQSFLGDGGYGYTF.